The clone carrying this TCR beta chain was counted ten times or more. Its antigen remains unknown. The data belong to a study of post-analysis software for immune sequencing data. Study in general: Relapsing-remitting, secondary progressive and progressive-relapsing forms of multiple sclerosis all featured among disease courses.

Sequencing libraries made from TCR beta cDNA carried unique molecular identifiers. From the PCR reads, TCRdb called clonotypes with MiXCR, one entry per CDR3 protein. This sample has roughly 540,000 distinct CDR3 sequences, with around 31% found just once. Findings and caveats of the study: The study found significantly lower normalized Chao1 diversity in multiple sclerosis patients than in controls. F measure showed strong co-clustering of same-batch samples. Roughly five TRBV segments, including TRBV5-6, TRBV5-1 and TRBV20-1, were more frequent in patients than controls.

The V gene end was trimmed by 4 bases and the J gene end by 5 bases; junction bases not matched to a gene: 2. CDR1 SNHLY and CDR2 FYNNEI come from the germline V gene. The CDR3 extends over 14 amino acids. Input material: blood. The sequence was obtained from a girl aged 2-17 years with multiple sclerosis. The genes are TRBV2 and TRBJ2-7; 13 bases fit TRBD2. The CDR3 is CASSGTSGGDEQYF. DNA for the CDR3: TGTGCCAGCAGTGGAACTAGCGGGGGGGACGAGCAGTACTTC.